This T cell receptor (beta chain) is from a study of OX40 agonist ivuxolimab in advanced cancers. Across the study: Prior checkpoint blockade (anti-PD-1, anti-PD-L1 or anti-CTLA-4) was permitted; approximately 40% had it. Study-wide points: A proportion of nonresponders additionally exhibited low normalized T-cell clonal expansion. Partial responders at 0.1-3.0 mg/kg had among the lowest clonal expansion.

TCRdb's copy holds only in-frame clones and misses some; the assay was immunoSEQ multiplex PCR. The table includes more than 65,000 clones, about four fifths detected once. Looked up from germline, CDR1 is SGHNT and CDR2 is YYREEE (reference sequence). J was trimmed by 4 bases and V by 4 bases; bases with no gene match: 7. CDR3 size: 15 residues. With respect to this clone: Antigen: not known.

The sample consisted of CD4+ or CD8+ T cells sorted from blood, taken in a trial of the OX40 agonist ivuxolimab. The clonotype comes from an adult with an advanced solid tumor such as melanoma, head and neck, liver or kidney cancer. The J gene is TRBJ1-3, the V gene TRBV5-4; 8 bases map to TRBD1. The CDR3 spells CASSIDRGNGNTIYF. In nucleotides, the CDR3 is TGTGCCAGCAGCATTGACAGGGGTAACGGAAACACCATATATTTT.